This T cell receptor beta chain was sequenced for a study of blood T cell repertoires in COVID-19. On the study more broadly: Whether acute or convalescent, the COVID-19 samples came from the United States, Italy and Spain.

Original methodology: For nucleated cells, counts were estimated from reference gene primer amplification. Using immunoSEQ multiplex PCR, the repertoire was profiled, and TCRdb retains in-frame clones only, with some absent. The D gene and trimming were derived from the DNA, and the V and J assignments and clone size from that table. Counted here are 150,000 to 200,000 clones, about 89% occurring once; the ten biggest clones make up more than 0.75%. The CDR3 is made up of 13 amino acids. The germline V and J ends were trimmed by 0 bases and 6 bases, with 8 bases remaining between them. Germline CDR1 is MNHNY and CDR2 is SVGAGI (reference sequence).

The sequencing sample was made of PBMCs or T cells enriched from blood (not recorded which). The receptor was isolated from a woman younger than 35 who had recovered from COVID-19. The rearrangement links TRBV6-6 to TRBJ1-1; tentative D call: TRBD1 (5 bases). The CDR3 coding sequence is TGTGCCAGCAGTTACTCGGGGGGTTCTGAAGCTTTCTTT. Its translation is CASSYSGGSEAFF.